This entry is about one T cell receptor beta chain. Some clones are missing from TCRdb's copy, which holds only in-frame ones; the method was immunoSEQ multiplex PCR. The sample holds roughly 89,000 clones; roughly 91% are singletons and the top ten take roughly 15%. Trimming removed 4 bases from V and 4 bases from J; junction bases left unmatched: 3. Germline V gives CDR1 LNHDA, CDR2 SQIVND (reference sequence). CDR3 length equals 13 residues. The sample is drawn from a study of control samples from healthy donors and cancer patients. V usage is TRBV19 and J usage is TRBJ1-2, with 7 bases lining up with TRBD1. The clonotype originates from a man aged 45-65 years in good health. Material for sequencing was blood. The CDR3, as DNA: TGTGCCAGTAGTAGGGACAGTGCCTATGGCTACACCTTC. Its translation is CASSRDSAYGYTF.